The 20 T cell receptor beta chains below come from one sample, sequenced in a study of shared clonotypes between healthy human individuals. Clones were sequenced by immunoSEQ multiplex PCR, and TCRdb holds only the in-frame ones, with some missing. The sample includes around 2,100,000 clones, about 95% seen only once; the top ten take 0.9% to 1.5%. The naive CD8 population came from CD45RO-negative cells selected for CCR7, without terminally differentiated effector memory CD45RA+ cells. The sample consisted of naive CD8+ T cells sorted from blood. The receptors derive from a young man in good health.

The chain employs TRBV27 and TRBJ2-5; 10 bases map to TRBD1. The V and J ends lost 6 bases and 3 bases, in that order; junction bases with no gene match: 19. The germline V gene has CDR1 MNHEY and CDR2 SMNVEV (reference sequence). The CDR3 totals 19 residues. The CDR3, as DNA: TGTGCCAGCAGAAGTTTTGGGACCTATGACGGGACAGGGGAAGAGACCCAGTACTTC. Its translation is CASRSFGTYDGTGEETQYF.

The chain links TRBV6-5 to TRBJ1-2; possible D gene TRBD1, 6 bases. CDR1 is MNHEY, CDR2 SVGAGI, per germline. CDR3 size: 16 residues. The ends were cut back, 3 bases at V and 4 bases at J, with 18 bases in the middle. The CDR3: CASSYGEGVEIYGYTF. CDR3 coding DNA: TGTGCCAGCAGTTATGGGGAGGGGGTCGAAATCTATGGCTACACCTTC.

This clone came up once. The same CDR3 arises from other DNA sequences in this sample as well. This chain joins TRBV5-4 and TRBJ2-7; TRBD1 matches at 7 bases. This CDR3 is 15 amino acids long. The V gene end was trimmed by 0 bases and the J gene end by 2 bases; junction bases not matched to a gene: 5. Germline loops: CDR1 SGHNT, CDR2 YYREEE (reference sequence). CDR3 bases: TGTGCCAGCAGCTTGGGACAGGGCTCCACCTACGAGCAGTACTTC. It is translated as CASSLGQGSTYEQYF.

This clone was counted a single time. The V gene is TRBV2, the J gene TRBJ2-3; TRBD2 matches at 7 bases. The CDR3 is made up of 17 amino acids. The germline V gene encodes CDR1 SNHLY and CDR2 FYNNEI. V lost 4 bases to trimming and J lost 6 bases; unmatched junction nucleotides: 16. CDR3 sequence reads: CASSALAGTEGGDTQYF. CDR3 in DNA: TGTGCCAGCAGTGCCCTTGCCGGGACTGAGGGAGGGGATACGCAGTATTTT.

The chain links TRBV7-2 to TRBJ2-7; 7 nucleotides line up with TRBD1. Germline V gives CDR1 SGHTA, CDR2 FQGNSA. This CDR3 comprises 17 residues. J gave up 1 base and V 1 base, and 10 bases lay outside the gene matches. CDR3 sequence (DNA): TGTGCCAGCAGCTTAGGGGCTTGGACAGGCCTTTCCTACGAGCAGTACTTC. It encodes CASSLGAWTGLSYEQYF.

This chain links TRBV25-1 with TRBJ2-3; 7 bases line up with TRBD1. In germline, CDR1 is MGHDK, CDR2 SYGVNS. This CDR3 contains 14 residues. Germline trimming cut 3 bases from V and 5 bases from J; bases unmatched to any gene: 5. CDR3 in amino acids: CASSDRQGLDTQYF. For the CDR3, the DNA is TGTGCCAGCAGTGACAGACAGGGATTAGATACGCAGTATTTT.

The chain employs TRBV7-8 and TRBJ2-1; D is perhaps TRBD2 (6 bases). The V end lost 8 bases, the J end lost 5 bases, and 22 bases lay between the germline ends. From germline, CDR1 is SGHVS and CDR2 FQNEAQ. CDR3 size: 16 residues. In nucleotides, the CDR3 is TGTGCCAGCTCCTATGTAGCCGGGGGATCCAACAATGAGCAGTTCTTC. Translated: CASSYVAGGSNNEQFF.

The chain employs TRBV29-1 and TRBJ1-4; TRBD1 agrees at 7 bases. Trimming took 6 bases from V and 7 from J; bases not matched to a gene: 11. CDR1 is SQVTM, CDR2 ANQGSEA, per germline. The CDR3 runs 14 residues. The CDR3 nucleotides read TGCAGCGTCGCCGGGACAGCAGGCGGTGAAAAACTGTTTTTT. This encodes CSVAGTAGGEKLFF.

The rearrangement uses TRBV5-1 and TRBJ2-7, with 7 bases identical to TRBD2. This CDR3 is 15 amino acids long. V was pared by 0 bases and J by 4 bases, with 7 bases of the junction left unmatched. Germline V CDR1 and CDR2: SGHRS, YFSETQ. The CDR3 coding sequence is TGCGCCAGCAGCTTGGAGACTAGCCCTCGGTACGAGCAGTACTTC. It is translated as CASSLETSPRYEQYF.

This rearrangement joins TRBV5-6 to TRBJ1-1; tentatively, D is TRBD1 (6 bases). The CDR3 is made up of 13 amino acids. V lost 1 base and J lost 8, with 12 bases in between. The germline gives CDR1 SGHDT, CDR2 YYEEEE. CDR3 amino acids: CASSLPTGNEAFF. The CDR3 nucleotides read TGTGCCAGCAGCTTGCCCACAGGGAACGAAGCTTTCTTT. Variable domain in full (rest from reference TRBV5-6 and TRBJ1-1): DAGVTQSPTHLIKTRGQQVTLRCSPKSGHDTVSWYQQALGQGPQFIFQYYEEEERQRGNFPDRFSGHQFPNYSSELNVNALLLGDSALYLCASSLPTGNEAFFGQGTRLTVV.

V gene TRBV6-6 combines with J gene TRBJ2-2; 8 nucleotides agree with TRBD1. This CDR3 contains 16 residues. J was trimmed by 1 base and V by 5 bases; bases with no gene match: 6. Per germline, CDR1 MNHNY and CDR2 SVGAGI (reference sequence). Here the CDR3 DNA reads TGTGCCAGCAGTCCCGTGGGGACAGGGAACACCGGGGAGCTGTTTTTT. This translates into CASSPVGTGNTGELFF.

The V call is TRBV9, the J call TRBJ2-3; D might be TRBD2 (6 bases). This CDR3 comprises 14 residues. Germline V CDR1 and CDR2: SGDLS, YYNGEE. The germline V and J ends were trimmed by 3 bases and 0 bases, with 8 bases remaining between them. The CDR3 nucleotides read TGTGCCAGCAGCGAGGAGGGAAGCACAGATACGCAGTATTTT. Its protein is CASSEEGSTDTQYF. Based on the CDR3 plus reference TRBV9 and TRBJ2-3, the full variable domain is DSGVTQTPKHLITATGQRVTLRCSPRSGDLSVYWYQQSLDQGLQFLIQYYNGEERAKGNILERFSAQQFPDLHSELNLSSLELGDSALYFCASSEEGSTDTQYFGPGTRLTVL.

The gene calls are TRBV4-2 and TRBJ2-7, with D perhaps being TRBD1 or TRBD2 (6 bases each). CDR3 length: 16 amino acids. The germline V gene encodes CDR1 LGHNA and CDR2 YNFKEQ. V was pared by 1 base and J by 1 base, with 14 bases between. This CDR3 is CASSQGRGTASYEQYF. As DNA, the CDR3 is TGTGCCAGCAGCCAAGGTAGGGGGACTGCTTCCTACGAGCAGTACTTC.

The genes are TRBV18 and TRBJ2-7; no definite D call. This CDR3 is 15 amino acids long. Looked up from germline, CDR1 is KGHSH and CDR2 is LQKENI. V was pared by 3 bases and J by 5 bases, with 17 bases between. For the CDR3, the DNA is TGTGCCAGCTCACCGATAAATTTAGCAACCGACGAGCAGTACTTC. Protein product: CASSPINLATDEQYF.

The chain carries TRBV4-2 and TRBJ2-2; 8 bases match TRBD2. The CDR3 extends over 17 amino acids. The germline V gene encodes CDR1 LGHNA and CDR2 YNFKEQ. V dropped 6 bases and J dropped 2; count of bases not matched to a gene: 11. For the CDR3, the DNA is TGTGCCAGCAGTTTTTGGACTAGCCGACTAAACACCGGGGAGCTGTTTTTT. Protein sequence: CASSFWTSRLNTGELFF.

The V call is TRBV5-6, the J call TRBJ1-1; D remains ambiguous. Germline CDR1 and CDR2: SGHDT and YYEEEE. CDR3 size: 13 residues. V dropped 2 bases and J dropped 7 bases, with 12 bases sitting between them. CDR3 DNA sequence: TGTGCCAGCAGCTTAGGGAAGGCAGGTGAAGCTTTCTTT. Protein product: CASSLGKAGEAFF.

The rearrangement uses TRBV7-2 and TRBJ2-1; D is ambiguous. The ends were cut back, 3 bases at V and 8 bases at J, with 11 bases in the middle. This CDR3 comprises 13 residues. Germline CDR1 reads SGHTA; CDR2 reads FQGNSA. The CDR3: CASSFSLRHEQFF. Here the CDR3 DNA reads TGTGCCAGCAGCTTTTCGCTCCGCCATGAGCAGTTCTTC.

The CDR3 is CASSQVTGGQLGYTF. Here the CDR3 DNA reads TGCGCCAGCAGCCAAGTGACAGGGGGCCAATTGGGCTACACCTTC. This chain uses TRBV4-3 with TRBJ1-2; 10 positions match TRBD1. In germline, CDR1 is LGHNA, CDR2 YSLEER. The CDR3 length is 15 residues. Trimming took 1 base from V and 8 from J; bases not matched to a gene: 7.

This chain links TRBV7-3 with TRBJ1-2, with D hard to call. The germline V and J ends were trimmed by 3 bases and 3 bases, with 8 bases remaining between them. Germline V lookup: CDR1 SGHTA, CDR2 FQGTGA. The CDR3 consists of 13 residues. In DNA, the CDR3 is TGTGCCAGCAGCTTGGAGGGATACTATGGCTACACCTTC. Translating it yields CASSLEGYYGYTF.

The chain is built from TRBV5-5 and TRBJ2-7; a weak D match, TRBD2 (5 bases). This CDR3 spans 14 amino acids. The V and J ends lost 0 bases and 3 bases respectively, with 10 bases between them. Germline V gene lookup returns CDR1 SGHKS and CDR2 YYEKEE (reference sequence). The CDR3 DNA reads as TGTGCCAGCAGCTTGGCCGGGGTCGGCTACGAGCAGTACTTC. Amino acid sequence: CASSLAGVGYEQYF.